Listed below are T cell receptor beta chains from one sample, sequenced in a study of response to subunit inactivated influenza vaccine. TCRdb reprocessed the RT-PCR reads with MiXCR, giving one entry per CDR3 protein. In the table there are 160,000 or so distinct CDR3 sequences, 11% of which are singletons. The sequences come from non-naive T cells sorted from PBMCs, collected 45 days after vaccination. The receptors originated from a man in his fifties who received an inactivated influenza vaccine. CDR3s include the opening cysteine and the closing phenylalanine or tryptophan. The D gene is left open where the match is weak. Size tells how often a clone was seen (once, few, many) or the class of an expanded clone, and some rows leave it out.

clone size: once; J gene: TRBJ2-6; V gene: TRBV25-1; D gene: TRBD1; CDR3 DNA: TGTGCCAGCAGTGAATATGAGGGGGCACATGGGGCCAACGTCCTGACTTTC; CDR3 protein: CASSEYEGAHGANVLTF
clone size: few; J gene: TRBJ1-1; V gene: TRBV9; D gene: .; CDR3 DNA: TGTGCCAGCAGCGTGCCCGGCGGTGAAGCTTTCTTT; CDR3 protein: CASSVPGGEAFF
clone size: few; J gene: TRBJ2-3; V gene: TRBV24-1; D gene: .; CDR3 DNA: TGTGCCACCATACAGGGTACTAGCACAGATACGCAGTATTTT; CDR3 protein: CATIQGTSTDTQYF
clone size: .; J gene: TRBJ1-6; V gene: TRBV2; D gene: .; CDR3 DNA: TGTGCCAGCAGGGACGACCGAAGTCCTCCCCTCCACTTT; CDR3 protein: CASRDDRSPPLHF
clone size: many; J gene: TRBJ1-1; V gene: TRBV24-1; D gene: .; CDR3 DNA: TGTGCCACCAGTGATTTGGGGGACACTGAAGCTTTCTTT; CDR3 protein: CATSDLGDTEAFF
clone size: .; J gene: TRBJ2-7; V gene: TRBV28; D gene: TRBD1; CDR3 DNA: TGTGCCAGCACCCCGGGGGGAGGGGGACAGGGCTTCTACGAGCAGTACTTC; CDR3 protein: CASTPGGGGQGFYEQYF
clone size: .; J gene: TRBJ1-1; V gene: TRBV5-5; D gene: .; CDR3 DNA: TGTGCCAGCAGCTTGGATCCGGGTGGTGAAGCTTTCTTT; CDR3 protein: CASSLDPGGEAFF
clone size: few; J gene: TRBJ1-2; V gene: TRBV29-1; D gene: .; CDR3 DNA: TGCAGCGTCCTACATTCTAATGGCTACACCTTC; CDR3 protein: CSVLHSNGYTF
clone size: .; J gene: TRBJ2-6; V gene: TRBV6-5; D gene: .; CDR3 DNA: TGTGCCAGCAGTTACTCGTGGGCTGGGGCCAACGTCCTGACTTTC; CDR3 protein: CASSYSWAGANVLTF
clone size: few; J gene: TRBJ2-1; V gene: TRBV6-1; D gene: TRBD1; CDR3 DNA: TGTGCCAGCAGTGAGCGGGACAGGGGGGATCGGGAGCAGTTCTTC; CDR3 protein: CASSERDRGDREQFF
clone size: many; J gene: TRBJ1-1; V gene: TRBV12-3/TRBV12-4; D gene: TRBD1; CDR3 DNA: TGTGCCAGCAGTCCGGGACAGCCTCGGGGCACTGAAGCTTTCTTT; CDR3 protein: CASSPGQPRGTEAFF
clone size: many; J gene: TRBJ2-7; V gene: TRBV28; D gene: .; CDR3 DNA: TGTGCCAGCAGTTTAGGGGGGGCATATTTCTACGAGCAGTACTTC; CDR3 protein: CASSLGGAYFYEQYF
clone size: many; J gene: TRBJ1-5; V gene: TRBV29-1; D gene: TRBD1; CDR3 DNA: TGCAGCGTTGGTTTCGGAGGGGGCCAGCCCCAGCATTTT; CDR3 protein: CSVGFGGGQPQHF
clone size: .; J gene: TRBJ2-5; V gene: TRBV12-3/TRBV12-4; D gene: TRBD1; CDR3 DNA: TGTGCCAGCAGTCAACAGGGGCAAGAGACCCAGTACTTC; CDR3 protein: CASSQQGQETQYF
clone size: .; J gene: TRBJ2-7; V gene: TRBV28; D gene: TRBD1; CDR3 DNA: TGTGCCACCAAAGACAGGGGCAGGCACGAGCAGTACTTC; CDR3 protein: CATKDRGRHEQYF
clone size: .; J gene: TRBJ2-7; V gene: TRBV9; D gene: TRBD2; CDR3 DNA: TGTGCCAGCAGCGAGTGGACTAGCGGATTCGAGCAGTACTTC; CDR3 protein: CASSEWTSGFEQYF
clone size: many; J gene: TRBJ1-1; V gene: TRBV7-2; D gene: .; CDR3 DNA: TGTGCCAGCAGCTTCACCGTCCGACGGACGAACACTGAAGCTTTCTTT; CDR3 protein: CASSFTVRRTNTEAFF
clone size: many; J gene: TRBJ2-2; V gene: TRBV24-1; D gene: .; CDR3 DNA: TGTGCCACCAGTGTTTACGGAAACACCGGGGAGCTGTTTTTT; CDR3 protein: CATSVYGNTGELFF
clone size: many; J gene: TRBJ2-7; V gene: TRBV20-1; D gene: TRBD2; CDR3 DNA: TGCAGTGCTAGACTAGTAGCGGGAGCTGTGTCCTACGAGCAGTACTTC; CDR3 protein: CSARLVAGAVSYEQYF
clone size: few; J gene: TRBJ2-2; V gene: TRBV25-1; D gene: TRBD1; CDR3 DNA: TGTGCCAGCAGTGAACGACAGGGATCGGACACCGGGGAGCTGTTTTTT; CDR3 protein: CASSERQGSDTGELFF
clone size: many; J gene: TRBJ2-7; V gene: TRBV12-3/TRBV12-4; D gene: .; CDR3 DNA: TGTGCCAGCAGTTTTTCCCCCCACGAGCAGTACTTC; CDR3 protein: CASSFSPHEQYF
clone size: .; J gene: TRBJ2-4; V gene: TRBV19; D gene: TRBD2; CDR3 DNA: TGTGCCAGTAGTCAACCTAGCGGGAGAGCCAAAAACATTCAGTACTTC; CDR3 protein: CASSQPSGRAKNIQYF
clone size: many; J gene: TRBJ2-1; V gene: TRBV2; D gene: .; CDR3 DNA: TGTGCCAGCAGTGATTTGCTCTTCACCTCCTACAATGAGCAGTTCTTC; CDR3 protein: CASSDLLFTSYNEQFF
clone size: few; J gene: TRBJ1-2; V gene: TRBV5-6; D gene: .; CDR3 DNA: TGTGCCAGCAGCTTGGGATCGGCTATCTATGGCTACACCTTC; CDR3 protein: CASSLGSAIYGYTF
clone size: many; J gene: TRBJ2-7; V gene: TRBV5-1; D gene: TRBD2; CDR3 DNA: TGCGCCAGCAGCTTGGCCCTAGCGGGGGACTCCTACGAGCAGTACTTC; CDR3 protein: CASSLALAGDSYEQYF
clone size: .; J gene: TRBJ2-5; V gene: TRBV6-1; D gene: TRBD1; CDR3 DNA: TGTGCCAGCACGCAGACAGGGGGCGGAGAGACCCAGTACTTC; CDR3 protein: CASTQTGGGETQYF
clone size: many; J gene: TRBJ1-2; V gene: TRBV4-1; D gene: TRBD1; CDR3 DNA: TGCGCCAGCAGCCGGCAGGGGGCGGCTAACTATGGCTACACCTTC; CDR3 protein: CASSRQGAANYGYTF
clone size: many; J gene: TRBJ2-5; V gene: TRBV20-1; D gene: TRBD2; CDR3 DNA: TGCAGTGCTAAAGCGGCGACTAGCGGAAAAGAGACCCAGTACTTC; CDR3 protein: CSAKAATSGKETQYF
clone size: many; J gene: TRBJ2-7; V gene: TRBV5-1; D gene: .; CDR3 DNA: TGCGCCAGCAGCTTGGAATTTTCGGGAGTAGGCTACGAGCAGTACTTC; CDR3 protein: CASSLEFSGVGYEQYF
clone size: .; J gene: TRBJ2-7; V gene: TRBV20-1; D gene: TRBD1; CDR3 DNA: TGCAGTGCTAGAGACTTGGACAGGGGCTACGAGCAGTACTTC; CDR3 protein: CSARDLDRGYEQYF
clone size: many; J gene: TRBJ2-1; V gene: TRBV3-1; D gene: .; CDR3 DNA: TGTGCCAGCAGCCAAGATTCGGCGGCCCATTCCTACAATGAGCAGTTCTTC; CDR3 protein: CASSQDSAAHSYNEQFF
clone size: .; J gene: TRBJ1-2; V gene: TRBV4-2; D gene: TRBD1; CDR3 DNA: TGTGCCAGCAGCCAAGGATTGGACAGGGGGCTTGGCTACACCTTC; CDR3 protein: CASSQGLDRGLGYTF
clone size: many; J gene: TRBJ1-6; V gene: TRBV9; D gene: .; CDR3 DNA: TGTGCCAGCAGCGTAGAGGCAGCCTCTTCACCCCTCCACTTT; CDR3 protein: CASSVEAASSPLHF
clone size: .; J gene: TRBJ2-5; V gene: TRBV20-1; D gene: TRBD1; CDR3 DNA: TGCAGTGCCACAGGGACAGGGCGGTACCAAGAGACCCAGTACTTC; CDR3 protein: CSATGTGRYQETQYF
clone size: few; J gene: TRBJ2-1; V gene: TRBV29-1; D gene: .; CDR3 DNA: TGCAGCGTTCACCACGGCTCCTACAATGAGCAGTTCTTC; CDR3 protein: CSVHHGSYNEQFF
clone size: few; J gene: TRBJ2-7; V gene: TRBV5-1; D gene: TRBD2; CDR3 DNA: TGCGCCAGCAGCTTGGTGGGGGAGGGGTACGAGCAGTACTTC; CDR3 protein: CASSLVGEGYEQYF
clone size: few; J gene: TRBJ2-1; V gene: TRBV2; D gene: .; CDR3 DNA: TGTGCCAGCAGTGAAGCGTTAACAGGCTCCGGCAATGAGCAGTTCTTC; CDR3 protein: CASSEALTGSGNEQFF
clone size: .; J gene: TRBJ1-4; V gene: TRBV6-1; D gene: .; CDR3 DNA: TGTGCCAGCAGACCTACAGGGACAACTAATGAAAAACTGTTTTTT; CDR3 protein: CASRPTGTTNEKLFF
clone size: .; J gene: TRBJ1-6; V gene: TRBV27; D gene: .; CDR3 DNA: TGTGCCAGCAGTTTCGGAGAGAGCTCCTATAATTCACCCCTCCACTTT; CDR3 protein: CASSFGESSYNSPLHF
clone size: .; J gene: TRBJ2-3; V gene: TRBV5-1; D gene: .; CDR3 DNA: TGCGCCAGCAGCTTGATGGGGGCTAGCACAGATACGCAGTATTTT; CDR3 protein: CASSLMGASTDTQYF
clone size: many; J gene: TRBJ2-3; V gene: TRBV6-5; D gene: .; CDR3 DNA: TGTGCCAGCAGTTCTAGGGGGAGCACAGATACGCAGTATTTT; CDR3 protein: CASSSRGSTDTQYF
clone size: .; J gene: TRBJ2-3; V gene: TRBV7-2; D gene: .; CDR3 DNA: TGTGCCAGCAGCTTATGGGCTTGGGGCACAGATACGCAGTATTTT; CDR3 protein: CASSLWAWGTDTQYF
clone size: many; J gene: TRBJ2-1; V gene: TRBV5-4; D gene: .; CDR3 DNA: TGTGCCAGCAGCCCGACAAGTTACTCCTACAATGAGCAGTTCTTC; CDR3 protein: CASSPTSYSYNEQFF
clone size: few; J gene: TRBJ1-6; V gene: TRBV3-1; D gene: .; CDR3 DNA: TGTGCCAGCAGCCAAGCGACAGGTAATTCACCCCTCCACTTT; CDR3 protein: CASSQATGNSPLHF
clone size: few; J gene: TRBJ1-2; V gene: TRBV3-1; D gene: .; CDR3 DNA: TGTGCCAGCAGCCAAGATATAGCCTATGGCTACACCTTC; CDR3 protein: CASSQDIAYGYTF